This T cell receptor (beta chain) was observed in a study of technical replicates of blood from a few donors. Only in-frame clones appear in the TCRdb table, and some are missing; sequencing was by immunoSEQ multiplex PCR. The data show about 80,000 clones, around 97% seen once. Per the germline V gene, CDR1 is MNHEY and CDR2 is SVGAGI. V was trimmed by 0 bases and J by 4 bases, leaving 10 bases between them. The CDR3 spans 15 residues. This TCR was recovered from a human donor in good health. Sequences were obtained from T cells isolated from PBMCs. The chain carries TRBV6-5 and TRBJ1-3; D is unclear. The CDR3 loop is CASSYSAGVGNTIYF. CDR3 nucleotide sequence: TGTGCCAGCAGTTACTCGGCGGGAGTGGGAAACACCATATATTTT.